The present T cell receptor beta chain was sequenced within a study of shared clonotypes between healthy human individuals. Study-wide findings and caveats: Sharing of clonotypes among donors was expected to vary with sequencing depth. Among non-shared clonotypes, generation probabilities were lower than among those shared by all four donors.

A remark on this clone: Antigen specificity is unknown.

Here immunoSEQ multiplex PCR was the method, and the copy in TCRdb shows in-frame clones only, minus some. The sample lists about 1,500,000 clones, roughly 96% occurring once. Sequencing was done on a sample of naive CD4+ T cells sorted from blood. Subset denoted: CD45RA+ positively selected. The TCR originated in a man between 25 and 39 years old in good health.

CDR3 nucleotide sequence: TGCGCCAGCAGCTTGGGTTCAGAGACCTACGAGCAGTACTTC. This encodes CASSLGSETYEQYF. The chain carries TRBV5-1 and TRBJ2-7; D unclear. Looked up from germline, CDR1 is SGHRS and CDR2 is YFSETQ. CDR3 length: 14 amino acids. Trimming removed 0 bases at V and 2 bases at J, with 9 bases between.